The 26 T cell receptor beta chains presented below share a single source sample, sequenced in a study of blood T cell repertoires in COVID-19. TCRdb's copy holds only in-frame clones and misses some; the assay was immunoSEQ multiplex PCR. The data show more than 150,000 clones, 84% seen once. The sequenced sample consisted of peripheral blood. These receptors came from a human donor in a cohort sampled during active COVID-19.

The V call is TRBV23-1, the J call TRBJ2-2, with a weak D call TRBD2 (5 bases). TRBV23-1 is annotated as an ORF whose role is uncertain. This CDR3 is 13 amino acids long. V was shortened by 8 bases and J by 2 bases, with 9 bases between the two germline ends. In DNA form, the CDR3 reads TGCGCCAGCGGGGAGATTAACACCGGGGAGCTGTTTTTT. This translates into CASGEINTGELFF.

The V gene is TRBV30, the J gene TRBJ1-5, with D perhaps matching TRBD1 (6 bases). From germline, CDR1 is GTSNPN and CDR2 SVGIG (reference sequence). This CDR3 contains 14 residues. V was trimmed by 3 bases and J by 6 bases, leaving 15 bases between them. CDR3 coding DNA: TGTGCCTGGAGCCCAGGGGCAGGGGTTCAGCCCCAGCATTTT. Amino acids: CAWSPGAGVQPQHF. Full variable domain (outside the CDR3, taken from reference TRBV30 and TRBJ1-5): SQTIHQWPATLVQPVGSPLSLECTVEGTSNPNLYWYRQAAGRGLQLLFYSVGIGQISSEVPQNLSASRPQDRQFILSSKKLLLSDSGFYLCAWSPGAGVQPQHFGDGTRLSIL.

The gene calls are TRBV3-1 (or the pseudogene TRBV3-2) and TRBJ2-3, with 12 bases fitting TRBD2. Germline trimming cut 5 bases from V and 4 bases from J; bases unmatched to any gene: 7. Germline V gives CDR1 LGHDT, CDR2 YNNKEL (reference sequence). The CDR3 length is 16 residues. CDR3 DNA sequence: TGTGCCAGCAGCAAATCCAGACTAGCGGGGGCAGATACGCAGTATTTT. It is translated as CASSKSRLAGADTQYF.

V and J are TRBV15 and TRBJ2-7, with 7 bases that match TRBD1. The V segment lost 0 bases and the J segment 8 bases; nucleotides outside the gene matches: 7. Germline lookup yields CDR1 LNHNV and CDR2 YYDKDF (reference sequence). This CDR3 has 14 residues. The CDR3 DNA sequence: TGTGCCACCAGCAGAGATAAGGGGACAGAGAAGCAGTACTTC. It encodes CATSRDKGTEKQYF.

This clone was detected a few times. The chain uses TRBV7-3 and TRBJ2-2; D is undetermined. The CDR3 is 14 amino acids. From germline, CDR1 is SGHTA and CDR2 FQGTGA. Trimming removed 3 bases at V and 2 bases at J, with 7 bases between. CDR3 DNA: TGTGCCAGCAGCTTGTGGGCCAACACCGGGGAGCTGTTTTTT. Its protein is CASSLWANTGELFF.

The sample holds one count of this clone. This chain uses TRBV27 with TRBJ2-7, with D tentatively TRBD2 (6 bases). Trimming shortened V by 5 bases and J by 5 bases, and 16 bases separated the two germline ends. The germline CDR1 and CDR2 sequences are MNHEY and SMNVEV (reference sequence). This CDR3 has 14 amino acids. The CDR3 bases are TGTGCCAGCAGTCCGGGACTTAGCATCCACGAGCAGTACTTC. Translating gives CASSPGLSIHEQYF.

The rearrangement joins TRBV2 to TRBJ2-1, with 7 bases that match TRBD2. The CDR3 totals 17 residues. Germline-derived CDR1 and CDR2 are SNHLY and FYNNEI. V lost 5 bases, J lost 4 bases, and 14 bases stayed unmatched. The CDR3 region has the DNA TGTGCCAGCAGTCTCGGGTCGGTGACTAGCAGTTACAATGAGCAGTTCTTC. It encodes CASSLGSVTSSYNEQFF. The entire variable domain, with the rest obtained from reference TRBV2 and TRBJ2-1, is as follows: EPEVTQTPSHQVTQMGQEVILRCVPISNHLYFYWYRQILGQKVEFLVSFYNNEISEKSEIFDDQFSVERPDGSNFTLKIRSTKLEDSAMYFCASSLGSVTSSYNEQFFGPGTRLTVL.

The chain employs TRBV7-8 and TRBJ2-7; 7 nucleotides agree with TRBD2. Germline lookup yields CDR1 SGHVS and CDR2 FQNEAQ. The CDR3 has 15 residues. Trimming took 6 bases from V and 1 from J; bases not matched to a gene: 9. CDR3: CASRIRASGSYEQYF. CDR3 bases: TGTGCCAGCAGAATCAGGGCTAGCGGTTCCTACGAGCAGTACTTC. Full variable domain (missing parts from reference TRBV7-8 and TRBJ2-7): GAGVSQSPRYKVAKRGQDVALRCDPISGHVSLFWYQQALGQGPEFLTYFQNEAQLDKSGLPSDRFFAERPEGSVSTLKIQRTQQEDSAVYLCASRIRASGSYEQYFGPGTRLTVT.

This clone was observed a single time. The chain combines TRBV15 with TRBJ2-3, with D perhaps TRBD1 (6 bases). This CDR3 contains 16 residues. Germline CDR1 LNHNV, CDR2 YYDKDF (reference sequence). Trimming removed 5 bases from V and 1 base from J, with 16 bases in between. The CDR3 loop reads CATSGGTGFGTDTQYF. DNA of the CDR3: TGTGCCACCAGCGGAGGAACAGGGTTTGGCACAGATACGCAGTATTTT.

This clone occurred a few times. This chain connects TRBV4-1 to TRBJ2-1; 8 bases agree with TRBD2. Unmatched junction bases numbered 3, after V lost 5 bases and J lost 0 bases. CDR3 length: 15 residues. The germline V gene encodes CDR1 MGHRA and CDR2 YSYEKL. CDR3 nucleotides: TGCGCCAGCAGCGACGGACTAGCCTCCTACAATGAGCAGTTCTTC. Its translation is CASSDGLASYNEQFF.

The chain is built from TRBV30 and TRBJ2-1; TRBD1 aligns across 9 bases. The CDR3 sequence is 14 residues long. V lost 5 bases to trimming and J lost 7 bases; unmatched junction nucleotides: 9. CDR1 is GTSNPN and CDR2 is SVGIG in the germline V gene (reference sequence). In DNA form, the CDR3 reads TGTGCCTGGTTAGGACAGGGGAGAATAAATGAGCAGTTCTTC. Translation: CAWLGQGRINEQFF.

This chain connects TRBV6-4 to TRBJ2-3, with TRBD2 matching 12 bases. The germline V gene encodes CDR1 MRHNA and CDR2 SNTAGT. Trimming removed 6 bases from V and 6 bases from J; junction bases left unmatched: 10. The CDR3 sequence is 16 residues long. The CDR3 loop is CASRLAGGPPPDTQYF. In DNA form, the CDR3 reads TGTGCCAGCAGGCTAGCGGGGGGGCCCCCCCCCGATACGCAGTATTTT.

The V call is TRBV19, the J call TRBJ1-5; no definite D call. The CDR3 contains 14 residues. The germline gives CDR1 LNHDA, CDR2 SQIVND (reference sequence). Trimming removed 5 bases at V and 14 bases at J, with 22 bases between. Here the CDR3 DNA reads TGTGCCAGTAGTCTGGAACAGAGTGATCAGCTGGAGCATTTT. Its translation: CASSLEQSDQLEHF.

The chain carries TRBV11-2 and TRBJ1-3; no clear D gene. Looked up from germline, CDR1 is SGHAT and CDR2 is FQNNGV. This CDR3 has 15 residues. Between the trimmed V and J ends, which lost 7 bases and 4 bases, there was a span of 17 bases. The CDR3 nucleotides read TGTGCCAGCACCCCTAGGAGGGTTTACGGAAACACCATATATTTT. The encoded protein is CASTPRRVYGNTIYF. Filled out from reference TRBV11-2 and TRBJ1-3, the complete variable domain reads EAGVAQSPRYKIIEKRQSVAFWCNPISGHATLYWYQQILGQGPKLLIQFQNNGVVDDSQLPKDRFSAERLKGVDSTLKIQPAKLEDSAVYLCASTPRRVYGNTIYFGEGSWLTVV.

The rearrangement uses TRBV6-1 and TRBJ2-1; 11 bases are a match to TRBD2. This CDR3 region has 15 residues. V was pared by 2 bases and J by 4 bases, with 1 base of the junction left unmatched. Germline V gives CDR1 MNHNS, CDR2 SASEGT. CDR3 DNA: TGTGCCAGCAGTGAACTAGCGGGGGGTTACAATGAGCAGTTCTTC. It encodes CASSELAGGYNEQFF.

This clone was seen a handful of times. The chain combines TRBV2 with TRBJ2-7; D is possibly TRBD1 (6 bases). The CDR3 runs 13 residues. Germline V lookup: CDR1 SNHLY, CDR2 FYNNEI. Deletions cut 10 bases from V and 2 bases from J, with 15 bases between. The CDR3 is CATEGQTTYEQYF. Written as DNA, the CDR3 is TGTGCCACAGAAGGACAGACTACCTACGAGCAGTACTTC.

V usage is TRBV15 and J usage is TRBJ2-3; D gene ambiguous. Germline loops: CDR1 LNHNV, CDR2 YYDKDF (reference sequence). Trimming stripped 0 bases from V and 1 base from J, with 8 bases between. The CDR3 runs 15 residues. As DNA, the CDR3 is TGTGCCACCAGCAGAGATAAAACAGGCACAGATACGCAGTATTTT. This sequence encodes CATSRDKTGTDTQYF.

This chain uses TRBV9 with TRBJ1-1; TRBD1 might be the D (6 bases). V was pared by 4 bases and J by 2 bases, with 9 bases between. This CDR3 has 13 amino acids. Germline V gene sequence: CDR1 SGDLS, CDR2 YYNGEE. The CDR3 loop reads CASSKQGNTEAFF. Here the CDR3 DNA reads TGTGCCAGCAGCAAACAGGGCAACACTGAAGCTTTCTTT.

Only a few counts were recorded for this clone. The chain couples TRBV7-6 to TRBJ2-3; no clear D gene. Germline CDR1 is SGHVS and CDR2 is FNYEAQ. This CDR3 region has 12 residues. Trimming stripped 5 bases from V and 2 bases from J, with 5 bases between. In DNA, the CDR3 is TGTGCCAGCAGCCCTTACACAGATACGCAGTATTTT. Translated, it gives CASSPYTDTQYF.

The J gene is TRBJ1-5, the V gene TRBV19, with unresolved D. CDR3 length: 16 residues. Germline V gene lookup returns CDR1 LNHDA and CDR2 SQIVND (reference sequence). The V end lost 3 bases, the J end lost 1 base, and 13 bases lay between the germline ends. As DNA, the CDR3 is TGTGCCAGTAGTATCCACGCGGGCCTCAGCAATCAGCCCCAGCATTTT. Protein: CASSIHAGLSNQPQHF.

The chain couples TRBV2 to TRBJ2-7, with D possibly TRBD2 on 5 matching bases. Germline CDR1 is SNHLY and CDR2 is FYNNEI. Trimming removed 0 bases from V and 3 bases from J, with 9 bases in between. The CDR3 spans 14 residues. Here the CDR3 DNA reads TGTGCCAGCAGTGAAGCGAGCGGTCACTACGAGCAGTACTTC. As protein: CASSEASGHYEQYF.

The chain has TRBV4-1 and TRBJ2-7; no definite D call. The V end lost 2 bases, the J end lost 2 bases, and 10 bases lay between the germline ends. CDR3 length equals 14 residues. Germline values: CDR1 MGHRA, CDR2 YSYEKL. CDR3 sequence (DNA): TGCGCCAGCAGCCAACCCTGGGCCCCCTACGAGCAGTACTTC. This encodes CASSQPWAPYEQYF.

The chain joins TRBV7-3 to TRBJ2-2; 9 bases agree with TRBD2. Germline lookup yields CDR1 SGHTA and CDR2 FQGTGA. The CDR3 spans 15 residues. Trimming removed 5 bases from V and 3 bases from J; junction bases left unmatched: 4. CDR3 residues: CASSPGLAYTGELFF. The CDR3 region has the DNA TGTGCCAGCAGCCCGGGACTAGCATACACCGGGGAGCTGTTTTTT.

This clone appeared once. The DNA for the CDR3 is TGTGCCAGCAGTGAAGGCGGCTCCCCCCCCGGGGAGCTGTTTTTT. Translating it yields CASSEGGSPPGELFF. V is TRBV6-1 and J is TRBJ2-2; D gene ambiguous. Germline-derived CDR1 and CDR2 are MNHNS and SASEGT. This CDR3 has 15 residues. The V and J ends lost 1 base and 6 bases respectively, with 12 bases between them.

The V call is TRBV19, the J call TRBJ2-1, with TRBD2 matching over 7 bases. Per the germline V gene, CDR1 is LNHDA and CDR2 is SQIVND (reference sequence). This CDR3 is 14 amino acids long. The ends lost 4 bases at V and 8 bases at J; junction bases unmatched: 8. This CDR3 is CASSRGDAGDEQFF. The CDR3 nucleotides are TGTGCCAGTAGTAGAGGGGACGCGGGGGATGAGCAGTTCTTC. Full variable domain (missing parts from reference TRBV19 and TRBJ2-1): DGGITQSPKYLFRKEGQNVTLSCEQNLNHDAMYWYRQDPGQGLRLIYYSQIVNDFQKGDIAEGYSVSREKKESFPLTVTSAQKNPTAFYLCASSRGDAGDEQFFGPGTRLTVL.

The chain links TRBV19 to TRBJ2-2; tentatively, D is TRBD2 (6 bases). In germline, CDR1 is LNHDA, CDR2 SQIVND (reference sequence). V was shortened by 6 bases and J by 5 bases, with 16 bases between the two germline ends. This CDR3 spans 15 amino acids. CDR3: CASSSPWGVTGELFF. The CDR3 DNA reads as TGTGCCAGTAGCAGCCCTTGGGGGGTGACCGGGGAGCTGTTTTTT.